Listed here are 32 T cell receptor beta chains from one sample, sequenced in a study of blood T cell repertoires in COVID-19 (dated by TCRdb to about 2020). Library method: the immunoSEQ multiplex PCR assay. TCRdb obtained this table from immuneACCESS and retained in-frame rearrangements with V and J assigned. These tables miss some clones; where compared with another copy, unresolved V genes account for less than half of the shortfall, and the remainder is unexplained. In this sample the table shows tens of thousands of clones, over 65% of which occur a single time. The ten top clones hold 15% to 20% of the sample. The specimen was peripheral blood. The source is a man aged 65 to 85 with acute or convalescent COVID-19.

The chain joins TRBV20-1 to TRBJ1-6; no reliable D call. The CDR3 runs 12 residues. CDR1 is DFQATT and CDR2 is SNEGSKA in the germline V gene (reference sequence). Trimming took 3 bases from V and 6 from J, leaving 6 bases between them. CDR3 bases: TGCAGTGCTAGTAATAGTAATTCACCCCTCCACTTT. Translated, it gives CSASNSNSPLHF.

This clone has just a few counts. The V gene is TRBV7-9, the J gene TRBJ2-1, with 14 bases that match TRBD2. The CDR3 consists of 17 residues. After removal of 5 bases from V and 7 bases from J, the junction contained 10 bases not matched to a gene. Germline values: CDR1 SEHNR, CDR2 FQNEAQ (reference sequence). The CDR3 spells CASSLRLAGGQKNEQFF. Here the CDR3 DNA reads TGTGCCAGCAGCCTAAGACTAGCGGGAGGGCAGAAAAATGAGCAGTTCTTC. Variable domain in full (rest from reference TRBV7-9 and TRBJ2-1): DTGVSQNPRHKITKRGQNVTFRCDPISEHNRLYWYRQTLGQGPEFLTYFQNEAQLEKSRLLSDRFSAERPKGSFSTLEIQRTEQGDSAMYLCASSLRLAGGQKNEQFFGPGTRLTVL.

The chain recombines TRBV19 with TRBJ2-5; D not resolved. V lost 3 bases and J 1 base, leaving 9 bases between the germline ends. Germline V gives CDR1 LNHDA, CDR2 SQIVND (reference sequence). There are 14 residues in the CDR3. The CDR3 sequence: CASSIGSAQETQYF. The DNA of the CDR3 is TGTGCCAGTAGTATCGGGTCAGCCCAAGAGACCCAGTACTTC.

The V gene is TRBV7-2, the J gene TRBJ2-5, with D possibly TRBD2 on 6 matching bases. Trimming pared 5 bases from V and 4 bases from J, leaving 14 bases between. The CDR3 spans 14 residues. In germline, CDR1 is SGHTA, CDR2 FQGNSA. Written as DNA, the CDR3 is TGTGCCAGCAGCCTCCTGGGACTTGGAGAGACCCAGTACTTC. The encoded protein is CASSLLGLGETQYF.

This clone showed up just a few times. This rearrangement joins TRBV27 to TRBJ2-7; TRBD1 might be the D (6 bases). The length of the CDR3 is 15 residues. Looked up from germline, CDR1 is MNHEY and CDR2 is SMNVEV (reference sequence). The V end was cut by 6 bases, the J end by 3 bases, with 18 bases between. Here the CDR3 DNA reads TGTGCCAGCAGGCTCGGGTCCACAGGGAACTACGAGCAGTACTTC. The encoded protein is CASRLGSTGNYEQYF.

The CDR3 bases are TGCGCCAGCAGTCCGACAGGGGCCTTCTCCTACGAGCAGTACTTC. Its translation: CASSPTGAFSYEQYF. The J gene is TRBJ2-7, the V gene TRBV5-1; 8 bases fit TRBD1. The germline V gene encodes CDR1 SGHRS and CDR2 YFSETQ. The CDR3 runs 15 residues. Germline trimming cut 5 bases from V and 0 bases from J; bases unmatched to any gene: 7.

The chain couples TRBV7-8 to TRBJ2-6; no reliable D call. The CDR3 contains 15 residues. V was shortened by 3 bases and J by 0 bases, with 6 bases between the two germline ends. Germline CDR1 and CDR2: SGHVS and FQNEAQ. This chain's CDR3 is CASSFESSGANVLTF. DNA of the CDR3: TGTGCCAGCAGCTTCGAGAGCTCTGGGGCCAACGTCCTGACTTTC.

The CDR3 is CASSQDMTGANTEAFF. CDR3 nucleotides: TGTGCCAGCAGCCAGGATATGACAGGGGCGAACACTGAAGCTTTCTTT. V usage is TRBV4-2 and J usage is TRBJ1-1; 8 positions agree with TRBD1. Germline lookup yields CDR1 LGHNA and CDR2 YNFKEQ. The CDR3 covers 16 residues. J was trimmed by 1 base and V by 3 bases; bases with no gene match: 7.

The chain links TRBV27 to TRBJ2-4; tentative D call: TRBD1 (5 bases). With 3 bases removed from V and 0 bases from J, the gap between germline ends came to 12 bases. This CDR3 contains 16 residues. Germline lookup yields CDR1 MNHEY and CDR2 SMNVEV (reference sequence). CDR3 region: CASSFRTLLAKNIQYF. The CDR3 nucleotides are TGTGCCAGCAGTTTCCGGACACTACTAGCCAAAAACATTCAGTACTTC.

V and J are TRBV5-6 and TRBJ2-1, with TRBD2 as a possible D gene (6 bases). CDR3 length equals 13 residues. CDR1 SGHDT and CDR2 YYEEEE come from the germline V gene. V was shortened by 8 bases and J by 4 bases, with 13 bases between the two germline ends. CDR3: CASSGVNYNEQFF. In DNA, the CDR3 is TGTGCCAGTTCGGGGGTAAATTACAATGAGCAGTTCTTC.

J is TRBJ1-2 and V is TRBV29-1; 8 bases align to TRBD1. The CDR3 has 13 amino acids. J lost 8 bases, V lost 7 bases, and 12 bases had no gene match. Germline CDR1 SQVTM, CDR2 ANQGSEA. The DNA of the CDR3 is TGCAGCGCCGGACAGGGAGAGATCGACGGCTACACCTTC. Residues: CSAGQGEIDGYTF. Full variable domain (rest looked up from reference TRBV29-1 and TRBJ1-2): SAVISQKPSRDICQRGTSLTIQCQVDSQVTMMFWYRQQPGQSLTLIATANQGSEATYESGFVIDKFPISRPNLTFSTLTVSNMSPEDSSIYLCSAGQGEIDGYTFGSGTRLTVV.

The chain is built from TRBV25-1 and TRBJ1-1, with D unresolved. Germline V gives CDR1 MGHDK, CDR2 SYGVNS. The CDR3 has 16 amino acids. The V gene lost 4 bases and the J gene lost 7 bases, with 22 bases spanning the gap. The CDR3 DNA follows: TGTGCCAGCAGTGCCCTCGCGGGATTTGGGGAGTTTGAAGCTTTCTTT. It encodes CASSALAGFGEFEAFF.

The chain employs TRBV4-3 and TRBJ2-7; 9 bases fit TRBD1. Unmatched junction bases numbered 8, after V lost 0 bases and J lost 5 bases. The CDR3 runs 16 residues. The germline gives CDR1 LGHNA, CDR2 YSLEER. CDR3 sequence: CASSQDGSGQGDEQYF. For the CDR3, the DNA is TGCGCCAGCAGCCAAGATGGGTCGGGACAGGGTGACGAGCAGTACTTC.

The chain has TRBV2 and TRBJ2-7; tentative D call: TRBD1 (6 bases). The CDR3 is made up of 12 amino acids. Germline CDR1 and CDR2: SNHLY and FYNNEI. V lost 6 bases and J 7 bases, leaving 13 bases between the germline ends. The CDR3 DNA reads TGTGCCAGCAGCCTACAGGGCGGGGAGCAGTACTTC. Residues: CASSLQGGEQYF.

The gene calls are TRBV24-1 and TRBJ2-1; 8 positions agree with TRBD2. This CDR3 is 17 amino acids long. Germline V gene sequence: CDR1 KGHDR, CDR2 SFDVKD. Trimming removed 3 bases from V and 8 bases from J; junction bases left unmatched: 14. The CDR3 DNA reads TGTGCCACCAGTGATCCTAGGGGGAGCGGGAGCATCTATGAGCAGTTCTTC. Translated: CATSDPRGSGSIYEQFF.

J is TRBJ1-4 and V is TRBV7-9, with 10 nucleotides matching TRBD1. CDR3 length: 12 residues. J lost 12 bases, V lost 5 bases, and 3 bases had no gene match. Germline CDR1 SEHNR, CDR2 FQNEAQ (reference sequence). CDR3 amino acids: CASSVGQGELFF. DNA of the CDR3: TGTGCCAGCAGCGTCGGACAGGGGGAACTGTTTTTT.

The rearrangement joins TRBV6-5 to TRBJ1-1, with 7 positions matching TRBD1. After removal of 4 bases from V and 0 bases from J, the junction contained 8 bases not matched to a gene. Germline V CDR1 and CDR2: MNHEY, SVGAGI. This CDR3 comprises 16 residues. CDR3 region: CASSSGQPTLNTEAFF. The CDR3 nucleotides are TGTGCCAGCAGTTCGGGACAGCCGACTTTGAACACTGAAGCTTTCTTT.

This sequence joins TRBV4-1 and TRBJ1-5, with 10 bases that match TRBD1. Trimming cost V 4 bases and J 0 bases; bases outside gene matches: 6. This CDR3 region has 17 residues. Germline values: CDR1 MGHRA, CDR2 YSYEKL. CDR3 sequence reads: CASSPGTGADSNQPQHF. The CDR3 nucleotides are TGCGCCAGCAGCCCCGGGACAGGGGCTGATAGCAATCAGCCCCAGCATTTT.

V is TRBV30 and J is TRBJ2-5, with D perhaps TRBD2 (7 bases). V gave up 5 bases and J gave up 1 base, with 14 bases separating them. CDR1 is GTSNPN and CDR2 is SVGIG in the germline V gene (reference sequence). This CDR3 is 14 amino acids long. CDR3 nucleotides: TGTGCCTGGTGGGGGGGCCGGTCCCAAGAGACCCAGTACTTC. It yields the protein CAWWGGRSQETQYF. Based on the CDR3 plus reference TRBV30 and TRBJ2-5, the full variable domain is SQTIHQWPATLVQPVGSPLSLECTVEGTSNPNLYWYRQAAGRGLQLLFYSVGIGQISSEVPQNLSASRPQDRQFILSSKKLLLSDSGFYLCAWWGGRSQETQYFGPGTRLLVL.

The V call is TRBV6-2 or TRBV6-3, the J call TRBJ1-5; maybe TRBD1 (6 bases). Per germline, CDR1 MNHEY and CDR2 SVGEGT. The CDR3 is 16 amino acids. Trimming cost V 2 bases and J 2 bases, with 13 bases left between them. This CDR3 is CASSYRGTHRNQPQHF. CDR3 in DNA: TGTGCCAGCAGTTACAGGGGGACACACCGCAATCAGCCCCAGCATTTT.

This clone was seen just once. The V gene is TRBV7-8, the J gene TRBJ2-6; the match to TRBD2 covers 13 bases. The CDR3 covers 20 residues. The germline CDR1 and CDR2 sequences are SGHVS and FQNEAQ. V lost 0 bases to trimming and J lost 0 bases; unmatched junction nucleotides: 5. The CDR3 DNA follows: TGTGCCAGCAGCTTAGCCCCGGGACTAGCGGGGACCTCTGGGGCCAACGTCCTGACTTTC. Translated: CASSLAPGLAGTSGANVLTF.

The genes are TRBV15 and TRBJ1-5, with D possibly TRBD1 on 6 matching bases. The V end lost 3 bases, the J end lost 0 bases, and 9 bases lay between the germline ends. Germline V gene lookup returns CDR1 LNHNV and CDR2 YYDKDF (reference sequence). The CDR3 extends over 15 amino acids. The DNA of the CDR3 is TGTGCCACCAGCAGGCGACAGGTTAGCAATCAGCCCCAGCATTTT. Translated, it gives CATSRRQVSNQPQHF.

The V call is TRBV27, the J call TRBJ2-3; TRBD2 agrees at 8 bases. Trimming removed 6 bases from V and 4 bases from J; junction bases left unmatched: 15. This CDR3 region has 17 residues. Germline CDR1 and CDR2: MNHEY and SMNVEV (reference sequence). CDR3 in amino acids: CASRIFGTRGVSDTQYF. The CDR3 region has the DNA TGTGCCAGCAGAATATTCGGGACTAGGGGAGTTTCAGATACGCAGTATTTT.

V is TRBV4-3 and J is TRBJ2-6, with D tentatively TRBD1 (6 bases). The germline V gene has CDR1 LGHNA and CDR2 YSLEER. The CDR3 has 18 residues. The germline V and J ends were trimmed by 5 bases and 0 bases, with 17 bases remaining between them. The DNA of the CDR3 is TGCGCCAGCAGCAAACAGGGTACCACTTACTCTGGGGCCAACGTCCTGACTTTC. Amino acids: CASSKQGTTYSGANVLTF.

This chain joins TRBV7-8 and TRBJ2-7; D uncertain. Germline CDR1 and CDR2: SGHVS and FQNEAQ. The germline V and J ends were trimmed by 5 bases and 0 bases, with 14 bases remaining between them. There are 15 residues in the CDR3. The CDR3 reads CASSPRRQSSYEQYF. Written as DNA, the CDR3 is TGTGCCAGCAGCCCCCGGCGGCAGAGCTCCTACGAGCAGTACTTC. Filled out from reference TRBV7-8 and TRBJ2-7, the complete variable domain reads GAGVSQSPRYKVAKRGQDVALRCDPISGHVSLFWYQQALGQGPEFLTYFQNEAQLDKSGLPSDRFFAERPEGSVSTLKIQRTQQEDSAVYLCASSPRRQSSYEQYFGPGTRLTVT.

The gene calls are TRBV7-9 and TRBJ1-3, with D unresolved. CDR1 is SEHNR and CDR2 is FQNEAQ in the germline V gene (reference sequence). V lost 11 bases to trimming and J lost 2 bases, with 19 bases between them. CDR3 length: 15 amino acids. CDR3 DNA: TGTGCCCTTGTGCGGCCCGAAGAGGCTGGAAACACCATATATTTT. Its protein product is CALVRPEEAGNTIYF.

V and J are TRBV18 and TRBJ1-2, with 9 bases identical to TRBD1. V was pared by 10 bases and J by 4 bases, with 16 bases of the junction left unmatched. The CDR3 contains 16 residues. From germline, CDR1 is KGHSH and CDR2 LQKENI. The CDR3 DNA sequence: TGTGCCACGGATGCGGGGACAGGGCTGGGTGGCTATGGCTACACCTTC. The encoded protein is CATDAGTGLGGYGYTF. The full variable domain, with the rest looked up from reference TRBV18 and TRBJ1-2, is NAGVMQNPRHLVRRRGQEARLRCSPMKGHSHVYWYRQLPEEGLKFMVYLQKENIIDESGMPKERFSAEFPKEGPSILRIQQVVRGDSAAYFCATDAGTGLGGYGYTFGSGTRLTVV.

The rearrangement joins TRBV7-2 to TRBJ2-2; 13 positions match TRBD2. The ends lost 3 bases at V and 4 bases at J; junction bases unmatched: 8. CDR3 length: 18 residues. CDR1 and CDR2 from the germline V gene are SGHTA and FQGNSA. The CDR3, as DNA: TGTGCCAGCAGCTTTTTACTAGCGGGAGGGCCGGGCACCGGGGAGCTGTTTTTT. Its translation is CASSFLLAGGPGTGELFF.

The chain is built from TRBV5-5 and TRBJ2-2; 7 positions agree with TRBD1. This CDR3 has 14 amino acids. Germline-derived CDR1 and CDR2 are SGHKS and YYEKEE (reference sequence). With 7 bases clipped from V and 4 bases from J, the junction kept 7 bases outside the gene matches. This CDR3 reads CASAWDRPTGELFF. The DNA for the CDR3 is TGTGCCAGCGCCTGGGACAGACCCACCGGGGAGCTGTTTTTT. Full variable domain (rest looked up from reference TRBV5-5 and TRBJ2-2): DAGVTQSPTHLIKTRGQQVTLRCSPISGHKSVSWYQQVLGQGPQFIFQYYEKEERGRGNFPDRFSARQFPNYSSELNVNALLLGDSALYLCASAWDRPTGELFFGEGSRLTVL.

This sequence joins TRBV7-2 and TRBJ1-5; 8 bases map to TRBD1. Germline V lookup: CDR1 SGHTA, CDR2 FQGNSA. The CDR3 totals 17 residues. V dropped 1 base and J dropped 4; count of bases not matched to a gene: 9. The CDR3 reads CASSLVAPQGANQPQHF. The CDR3 DNA reads as TGTGCCAGCAGCTTAGTTGCACCCCAGGGGGCGAATCAGCCCCAGCATTTT. The full variable domain, completed using reference TRBV7-2 and TRBJ1-5, is GAGVSQSPSNKVTEKGKDVELRCDPISGHTALYWYRQSLGQGLEFLIYFQGNSAPDKSGLPSDRFSAERTGGSVSTLTIQRTQQEDSAVYLCASSLVAPQGANQPQHFGDGTRLSIL.

The genes are TRBV3-1 (or the pseudogene TRBV3-2) and TRBJ2-5; TRBD2 matches at 14 bases. V was pared by 3 bases and J by 1 base, with 7 bases of the junction left unmatched. Germline-derived CDR1 and CDR2 are LGHDT and YNNKEL (reference sequence). CDR3 size: 18 residues. The DNA for the CDR3 is TGTGCCAGCAGCCAGCCCTGGGGGACTAGCGGGGGCCAAGAGACCCAGTACTTC. Encoded protein: CASSQPWGTSGGQETQYF.

This clone was counted between two and nine times. The chain joins TRBV4-3 to TRBJ2-7; 7 bases fit TRBD1. V gave up 1 base and J gave up 4 bases; unmatched junction bases: 7. Germline CDR1 and CDR2: LGHNA and YSLEER. The CDR3 extends over 15 amino acids. This CDR3 is CASSQGLTGRYEQYF. CDR3 nucleotides: TGCGCCAGCAGCCAAGGTTTGACAGGGAGATACGAGCAGTACTTC.